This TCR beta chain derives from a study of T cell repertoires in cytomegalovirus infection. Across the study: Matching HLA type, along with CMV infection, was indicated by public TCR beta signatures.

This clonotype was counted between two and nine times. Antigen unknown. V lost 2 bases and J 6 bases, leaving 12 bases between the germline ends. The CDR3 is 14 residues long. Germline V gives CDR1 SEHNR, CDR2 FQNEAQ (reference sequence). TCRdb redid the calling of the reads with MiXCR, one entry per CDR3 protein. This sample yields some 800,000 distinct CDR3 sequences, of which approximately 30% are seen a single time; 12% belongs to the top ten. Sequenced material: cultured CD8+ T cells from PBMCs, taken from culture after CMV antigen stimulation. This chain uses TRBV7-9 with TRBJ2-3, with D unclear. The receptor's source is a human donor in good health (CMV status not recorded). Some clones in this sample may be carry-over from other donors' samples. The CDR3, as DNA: TGTGCCAGCAGCTTAACGTCTTCGAGGGATACGCAGTATTTT. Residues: CASSLTSSRDTQYF.